This T cell receptor (beta chain) was sequenced in a study of neoadjuvant nivolumab and ipilimumab in lung cancer (TCRdb year 2020). In the study overall: In the NEOSTAR trial, nivolumab was administered intravenously at 3 mg/kg on days 1, 15 and 29, and the combination arm also received ipilimumab 1 mg/kg on day 1 only. The primary endpoint of the trial was the rate of major pathologic response (MPR) in the intention-to-treat population of each study arm. Of the roughly 45 patients with operable NSCLC treated in the trial, some 23 were randomized to nivolumab monotherapy and about 20 to nivolumab plus ipilimumab. The study compared TCR repertoires in pretherapy (baseline) peripheral blood with TCR repertoires in tumors resected at surgery following neoadjuvant immune checkpoint blockade. Matched pretherapy and resected tumor pairs were analyzed from seven patients, of whom four had been treated with nivolumab and three with nivolumab plus ipilimumab. Summary of the overall study and its limitations: Tumor T-cell richness and clonality rose from pretherapy to surgery in three of three dual-therapy tumors but in only two of four nivolumab-treated tumors. Richness in tumors resected after neoadjuvant therapy showed a positive correlation with pretherapy blood TCR richness (Spearman R of about 0.82). Compared with tumor-adjacent uninvolved lung, resected tumors had greater TCR richness and clonality, and increases showed up in more of the dual-therapy-treated tumors. TCR sequencing was performed in a small number of samples. No significant correlation was found between TCR clonality and pathologic tumor regression, and only a single major-pathologic-response sample was available for the analysis of TCR clonality versus pathologic tumor regression.

In this sample, this clone turned up a few times. What antigen it recognizes has not been identified. Base qualities were left out, and no much larger clone turns up one base away. This specimen's time point label, per the study, means: at surgical resection after neoadjuvant nivolumab +/- ipilimumab. Samples came from the phase 2 randomized NEOSTAR trial, which tested neoadjuvant nivolumab or nivolumab plus ipilimumab followed by surgery in operable NSCLC. The germline V gene yields SNHLY for CDR1 and FYNNEI for CDR2. There are 13 amino acids in the CDR3, from cysteine to phenylalanine inclusive. The retained sequence is limited to the CDR3, 39 bases, with the frame set at the first base. V lost 7 bases and J lost 0 bases; the stretch between them is 10 bases long. Libraries were prepared through the immunoSEQ multiplex PCR assay. Per the original workflow: Repertoires were summarized in terms of richness and clonality, and significantly expanded and contracted clones between pre- and post-therapy samples were identified. TCRdb re-hosts the immuneACCESS table, in-frame sequences only. Its copies lack some clones; in the studies checked, an unresolved V gene accounts for under half of them, and the cause for the rest is not known. V and J calls and clone size come straight from that table; D and trimming were deduced from the DNA. The table for this sample lists approximately 17,000 clones; more than 75% of them were counted only once. The top ten clonotypes cover around 7% of the sample.

The material sequenced was tumor tissue, taken after neoadjuvant nivolumab, alone or with ipilimumab, at or shortly before surgery. This TCR was sampled from an adult with non-small cell lung cancer. The sequence joins TRBV2 to TRBJ2-7, with no reliable assignment of the D segment. The CDR3 protein is CASKFQVSYEQYF. The sequence in DNA is TGTGCCAGCAAATTTCAGGTCTCCTACGAGCAGTACTTC.